This T cell receptor beta chain was obtained from a study of regulatory T cells in long-lasting Graves disease. HTBI primers from iRepertoire and Arm-PCR of CDR3 regions yielded the TCR beta libraries. Original processing methods: Sample data revealed fewer than 70 TRBV and 14 TRBJ segments. TCRdb reprocessed the multiplex PCR reads with MiXCR, giving one entry per CDR3 protein. These V and J calls rely on TCRdb rather than the paper's analysis. The sample contains 310,000 or so distinct CDR3 sequences, about 18% of which appear only once. Time point in this sample: persistent/refractory GD, antithyroid drugs over 5 years with positive TRAb. PBMCs were the source of the RNA used for TCR sequencing. Per the germline V gene, CDR1 is SGHKS and CDR2 is YYEKEE (reference sequence). V was shortened by 3 bases and J by 3 bases, with 16 bases between the two germline ends. The CDR3 loop spans 15 amino acids.

A few counts support this clonotype. The material sequenced was peripheral blood mononuclear cells (PBMCs), taken when the disease was refractory, from a patient treated with antithyroid drugs. The TCR originated in a female donor with Graves disease. This chain connects TRBV5-5 to TRBJ2-7; D possibly matches TRBD1 or TRBD2 (5 bases each). CDR3 DNA sequence: TGTGCCAGCAGCTATTTAGGGACCGCGATCTACGAGCAGTACTTC. This gives the protein CASSYLGTAIYEQYF.